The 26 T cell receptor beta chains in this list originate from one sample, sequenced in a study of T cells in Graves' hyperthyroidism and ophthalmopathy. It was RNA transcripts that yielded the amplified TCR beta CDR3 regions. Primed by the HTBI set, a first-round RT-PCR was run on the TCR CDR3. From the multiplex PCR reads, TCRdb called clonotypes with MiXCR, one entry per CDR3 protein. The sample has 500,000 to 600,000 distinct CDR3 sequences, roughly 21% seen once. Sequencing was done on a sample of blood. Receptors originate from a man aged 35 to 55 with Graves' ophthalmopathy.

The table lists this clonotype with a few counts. The DNA for the CDR3 is TGCAGCGAGCGGAGGACCTCCAACTATGGCTACACCTTC. It yields the protein CSERRTSNYGYTF. The chain employs TRBV20-1 and TRBJ1-2; D is ambiguous. CDR1 and CDR2 from the germline V gene are DFQATT and SNEGSKA (reference sequence). The CDR3 covers 13 residues.

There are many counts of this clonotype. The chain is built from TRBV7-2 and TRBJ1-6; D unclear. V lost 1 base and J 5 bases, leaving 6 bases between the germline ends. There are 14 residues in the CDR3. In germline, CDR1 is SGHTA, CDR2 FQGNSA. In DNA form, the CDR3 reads TGTGCCAGCAGCTTAGGGCTGAATAATTCACCCCTCCACTTT. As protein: CASSLGLNNSPLHF.

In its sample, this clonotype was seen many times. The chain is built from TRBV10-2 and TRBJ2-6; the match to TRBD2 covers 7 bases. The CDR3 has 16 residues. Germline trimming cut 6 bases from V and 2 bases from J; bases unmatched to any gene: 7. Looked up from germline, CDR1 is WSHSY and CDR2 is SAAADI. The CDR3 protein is CASSPGGGTGANVLTF. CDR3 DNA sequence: TGCGCCAGCAGCCCCGGGGGAGGGACTGGGGCCAACGTCCTGACTTTC.

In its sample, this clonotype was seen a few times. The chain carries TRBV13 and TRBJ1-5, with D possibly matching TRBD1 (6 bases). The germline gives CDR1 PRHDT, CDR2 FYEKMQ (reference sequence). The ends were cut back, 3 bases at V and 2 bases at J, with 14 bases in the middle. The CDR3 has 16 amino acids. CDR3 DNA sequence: TGTGCCAGCAGCTTGTGTGGGGGCACGGGCAATCAGCCCCAGCATTTT. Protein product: CASSLCGGTGNQPQHF.

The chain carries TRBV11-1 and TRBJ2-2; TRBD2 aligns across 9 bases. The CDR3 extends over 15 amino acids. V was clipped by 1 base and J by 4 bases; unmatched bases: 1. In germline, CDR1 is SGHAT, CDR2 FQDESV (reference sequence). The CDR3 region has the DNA TGTGCCAGCAGCTTAGTTAGCGGGAGCACCGGGGAGCTGTTTTTT. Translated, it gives CASSLVSGSTGELFF.

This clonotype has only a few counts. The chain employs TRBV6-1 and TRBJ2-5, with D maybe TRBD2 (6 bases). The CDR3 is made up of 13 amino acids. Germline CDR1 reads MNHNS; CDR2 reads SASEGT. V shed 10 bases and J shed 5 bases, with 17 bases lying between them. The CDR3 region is CAIRRGGSETQYF. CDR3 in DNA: TGTGCCATCAGGCGGGGAGGTTCGGAGACCCAGTACTTC.

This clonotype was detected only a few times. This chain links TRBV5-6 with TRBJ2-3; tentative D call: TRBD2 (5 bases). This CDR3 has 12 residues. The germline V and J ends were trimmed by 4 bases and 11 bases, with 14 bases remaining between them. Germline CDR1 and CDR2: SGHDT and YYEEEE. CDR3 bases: TGTGCCAGCAGCACGGACCTAGAGGGGCAGTATTTT. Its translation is CASSTDLEGQYF.

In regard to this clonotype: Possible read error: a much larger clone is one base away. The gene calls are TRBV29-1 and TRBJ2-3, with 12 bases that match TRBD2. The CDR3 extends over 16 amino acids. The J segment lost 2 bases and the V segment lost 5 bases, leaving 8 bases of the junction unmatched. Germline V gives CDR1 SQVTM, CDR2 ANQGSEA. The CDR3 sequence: CSVTTRLAGATDTQYF. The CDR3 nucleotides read TGCAGCGTTACTACCCGACTAGCGGGGGCCACAGATACGCAGTATTTT.

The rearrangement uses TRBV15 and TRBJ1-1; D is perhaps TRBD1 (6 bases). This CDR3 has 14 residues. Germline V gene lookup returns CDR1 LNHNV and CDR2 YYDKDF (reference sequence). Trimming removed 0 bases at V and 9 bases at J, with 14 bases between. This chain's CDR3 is CATSRDRGPGKAFF. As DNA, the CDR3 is TGTGCCACCAGCAGAGATCGGGGGCCGGGTAAAGCTTTCTTT.

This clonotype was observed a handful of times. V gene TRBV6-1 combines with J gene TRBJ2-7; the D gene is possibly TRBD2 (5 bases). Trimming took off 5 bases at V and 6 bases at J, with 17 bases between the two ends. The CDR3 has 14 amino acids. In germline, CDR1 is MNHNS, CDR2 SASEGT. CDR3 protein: CASSIDGVRGEQYF. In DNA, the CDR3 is TGTGCCAGCAGTATAGATGGGGTACGGGGCGAGCAGTACTTC.

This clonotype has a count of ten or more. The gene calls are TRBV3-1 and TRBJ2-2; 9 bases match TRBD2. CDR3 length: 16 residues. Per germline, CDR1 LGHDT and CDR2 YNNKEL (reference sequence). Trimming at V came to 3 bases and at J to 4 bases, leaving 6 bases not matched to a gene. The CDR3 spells CASSQGGGASTGELFF. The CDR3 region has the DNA TGTGCCAGCAGCCAGGGCGGGGGGGCGAGCACCGGGGAGCTGTTTTTT.

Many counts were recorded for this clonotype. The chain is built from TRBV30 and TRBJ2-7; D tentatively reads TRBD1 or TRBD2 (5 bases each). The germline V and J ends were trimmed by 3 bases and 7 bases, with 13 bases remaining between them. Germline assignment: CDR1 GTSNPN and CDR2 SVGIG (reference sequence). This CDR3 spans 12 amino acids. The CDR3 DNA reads TGTGCCTGGAGGGGGGAGAGCCTGGAGCAGTACTTC. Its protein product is CAWRGESLEQYF.

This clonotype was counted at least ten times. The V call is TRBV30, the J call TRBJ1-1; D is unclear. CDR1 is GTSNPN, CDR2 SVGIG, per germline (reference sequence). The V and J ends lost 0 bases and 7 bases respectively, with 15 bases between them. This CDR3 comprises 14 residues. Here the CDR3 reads CAWSVLLGRGEAFF. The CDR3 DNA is TGTGCCTGGAGTGTACTCCTCGGACGAGGTGAAGCTTTCTTT.

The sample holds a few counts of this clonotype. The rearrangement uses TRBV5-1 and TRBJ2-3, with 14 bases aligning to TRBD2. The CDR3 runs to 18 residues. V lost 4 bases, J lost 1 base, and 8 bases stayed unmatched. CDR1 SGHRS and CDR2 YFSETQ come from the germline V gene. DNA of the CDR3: TGCGCCAGCAGCCCTGGACTAGCGGGGGGCGGAGGCACAGATACGCAGTATTTT. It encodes CASSPGLAGGGGTDTQYF.

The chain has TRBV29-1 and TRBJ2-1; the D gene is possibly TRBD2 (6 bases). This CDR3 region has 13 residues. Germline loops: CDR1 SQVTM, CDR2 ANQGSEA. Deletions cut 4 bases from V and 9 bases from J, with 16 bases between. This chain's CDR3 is CSVGGLAGGEQFF. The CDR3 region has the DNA TGCAGCGTTGGGGGACTCGCCGGGGGTGAGCAGTTCTTC.

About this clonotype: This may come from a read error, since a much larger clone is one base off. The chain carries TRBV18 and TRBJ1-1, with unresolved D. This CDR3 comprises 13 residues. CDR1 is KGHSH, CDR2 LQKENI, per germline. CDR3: CASSMGLNTETFF. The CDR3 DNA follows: TGTGCCAGCTCAATGGGGTTGAACACTGAAACTTTCTTT.

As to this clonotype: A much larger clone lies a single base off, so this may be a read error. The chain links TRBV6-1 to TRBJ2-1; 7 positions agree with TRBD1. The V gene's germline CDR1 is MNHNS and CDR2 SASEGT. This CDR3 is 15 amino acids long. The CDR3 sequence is CASRLDRSTYNDQFF. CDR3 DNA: TGTGCCAGCAGGTTGGACAGGTCCACCTACAATGATCAGTTCTTC.

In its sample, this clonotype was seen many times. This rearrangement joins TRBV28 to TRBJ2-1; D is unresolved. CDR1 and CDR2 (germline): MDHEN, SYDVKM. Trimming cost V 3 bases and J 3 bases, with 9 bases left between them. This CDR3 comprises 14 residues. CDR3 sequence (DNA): TGTGCCAGCAGTTTCACCGGGCGCTACAATGAGCAGTTCTTC. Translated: CASSFTGRYNEQFF.

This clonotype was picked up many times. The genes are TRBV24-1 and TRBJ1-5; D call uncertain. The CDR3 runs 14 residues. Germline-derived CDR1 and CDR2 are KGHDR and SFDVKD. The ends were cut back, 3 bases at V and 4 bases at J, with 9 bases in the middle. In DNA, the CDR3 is TGTGCCACCAGTGATGCCATGGGGAATCAGCCCCAGCATTTT. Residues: CATSDAMGNQPQHF.

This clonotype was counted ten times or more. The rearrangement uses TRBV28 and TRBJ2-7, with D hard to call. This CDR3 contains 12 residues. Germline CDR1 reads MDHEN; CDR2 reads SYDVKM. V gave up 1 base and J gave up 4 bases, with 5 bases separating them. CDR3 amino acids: CASSLLPYEQYF. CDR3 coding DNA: TGTGCCAGCAGTTTATTGCCGTACGAGCAGTACTTC.

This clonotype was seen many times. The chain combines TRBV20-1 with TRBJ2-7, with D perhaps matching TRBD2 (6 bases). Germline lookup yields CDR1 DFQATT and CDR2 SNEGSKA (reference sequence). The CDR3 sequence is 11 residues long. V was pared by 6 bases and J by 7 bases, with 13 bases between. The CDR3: CSATLASEQYF. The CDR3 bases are TGCAGTGCCACCCTAGCGAGTGAGCAGTACTTC.

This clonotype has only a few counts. CDR3 bases: TGCAGTGCTAGGGCCAGGGAGGCAACTGAAGCTTTCTTT. Translation: CSARAREATEAFF. This chain uses TRBV20-1 with TRBJ1-1; D is possibly TRBD1 (5 bases). V was pared by 3 bases and J by 5 bases, with 13 bases between. The CDR3 runs 13 residues. Germline CDR1 is DFQATT and CDR2 is SNEGSKA (reference sequence).

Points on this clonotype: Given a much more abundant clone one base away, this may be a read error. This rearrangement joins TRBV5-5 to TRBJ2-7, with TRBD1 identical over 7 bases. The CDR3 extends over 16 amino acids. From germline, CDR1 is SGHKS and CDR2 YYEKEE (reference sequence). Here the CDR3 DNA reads TGTGCCAGCAGCCCCCGACAGGGAACGACGCAAATCGAGCAGTCCTTC. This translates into CASSPRQGTTQIEQSF. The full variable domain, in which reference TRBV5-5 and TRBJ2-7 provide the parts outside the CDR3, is DAGVTQSPTHLIKTRGQQVTLRCSPISGHKSVSWYQQVLGQGPQFIFQYYEKEERGRGNFPDRFSARQFPNYSSELNVNALLLGDSALYLCASSPRQGTTQIEQSFGPGTRLTVT.

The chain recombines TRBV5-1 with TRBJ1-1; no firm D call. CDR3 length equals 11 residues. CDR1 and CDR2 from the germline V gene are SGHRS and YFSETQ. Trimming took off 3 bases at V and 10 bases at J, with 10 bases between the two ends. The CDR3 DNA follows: TGCGCCAGCAGCTCCGGATTGTCAGCTTTCTTT. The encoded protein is CASSSGLSAFF. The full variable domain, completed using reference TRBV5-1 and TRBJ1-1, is KAGVTQTPRYLIKTRGQQVTLSCSPISGHRSVSWYQQTPGQGLQFLFEYFSETQRNKGNFPGRFSGRQFSNSRSEMNVSTLELGDSALYLCASSSGLSAFFGQGTRLTVV.

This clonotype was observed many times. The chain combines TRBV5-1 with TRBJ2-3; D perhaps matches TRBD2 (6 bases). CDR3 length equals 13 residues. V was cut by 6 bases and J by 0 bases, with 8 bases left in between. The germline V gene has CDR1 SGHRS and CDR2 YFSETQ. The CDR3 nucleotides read TGCGCCAGCAATAGCGGCAGCACAGATACGCAGTATTTT. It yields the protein CASNSGSTDTQYF.

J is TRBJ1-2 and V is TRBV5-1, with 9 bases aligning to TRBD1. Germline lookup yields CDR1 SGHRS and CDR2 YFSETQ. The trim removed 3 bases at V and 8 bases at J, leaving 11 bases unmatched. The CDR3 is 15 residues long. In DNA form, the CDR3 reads TGCGCCAGCAGCTCACTGGGGGACAGGGCCCAAGGCTACACCTTC. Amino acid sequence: CASSSLGDRAQGYTF.